These T cell receptor beta chains were read from a single sample in a study of blood T cell repertoires in COVID-19. Sequencing was performed with immunoSEQ multiplex PCR; in TCRdb, only in-frame clones are kept and a portion is missing. The repertoire consists of about 90,000 clones, with approximately 90% occurring once and the leading ten covering less than 2.5%. Specimen: peripheral blood. These receptors were collected from a human donor with active COVID-19. The donor label of this sample is uncertain. The CDR3 runs from the conserved cysteine through the conserved F or W. The order of the fields is J gene, V gene, CDR3 protein.

TRBJ2-1	TRBV5-4	CASRLTGDEQFF
TRBJ1-1	TRBV16	CASSPRGDTEAFF
TRBJ2-5	TRBV27	CASSLGQGWGETQYF
TRBJ2-3	TRBV5-8	CASSLEPAGGLFTDTQYF
TRBJ1-2	TRBV6-6	CASSYSKTSYGYTF
TRBJ2-3	TRBV7-3	CASSLIRRRERSTDTQYF
TRBJ1-1	TRBV5-1	CASSLYGQGNDNTEAFF
TRBJ1-1	TRBV19	CASQGRGPHTEAFF
TRBJ1-5	TRBV12-5	CASGLYGVLNQPQHF
TRBJ1-2	TRBV5-5	CASSLGDNNYGYTF
TRBJ2-5	TRBV19	CASRQQETQYF
TRBJ1-6	TRBV5-1	CASSPRGVNSPLHF
TRBJ2-7	TRBV27	CASSWSGSPYEQYF
TRBJ1-5	TRBV6-2/TRBV6-3	CASSYNGGVGQPQHF